This is a list of T cell receptor beta chains from one sample in a study of shared clonotypes between healthy human individuals. Generated by immunoSEQ multiplex PCR, the TCRdb table keeps only in-frame clones and is missing some. Found here are 1.4 million or so clones, approximately 98.5% of them singletons; the top ten hold 0.36%. Specimen: naive CD4+ T cells sorted from blood. These receptors came from a man younger than 40 in good health. CDR3s include the opening cysteine and the closing phenylalanine or tryptophan. The D gene is left open where the match is weak. The size of a clone is reported for some rows only, either as once, few or many, or as a class for expanded clones.

d_call | clone_size | j_call | v_call | cdr3_nt | cdr3_aa
. | once | TRBJ2-2 | TRBV18 | TGTGCCAGCTCACCACGCACCGGGGAGCTGTTTTTT | CASSPRTGELFF
. | . | TRBJ2-1 | TRBV28 | TGTGCCAGCAGCCCGACCTACAATGAGCAGTTCTTC | CASSPTYNEQFF
TRBD1 | . | TRBJ2-3 | TRBV27 | TGTGCCAGCAGTTTGAACAGGGGGCTAACAGATACGCAGTATTTT | CASSLNRGLTDTQYF
. | . | TRBJ1-5 | TRBV7-2 | TGTGCCAGCAGCACGAGACAAGTCATTACCCCTATCCATTTT | CASSTRQVITPIHF
TRBD2 | . | TRBJ2-1 | TRBV2 | TGTGCCAGCAGTGGACTAGCGGGGTACTACAATGAGCAGTTCTTC | CASSGLAGYYNEQFF
. | . | TRBJ1-2 | TRBV28 | TGTGCCAGCAGATCGGATGACGGCTACACCTTC | CASRSDDGYTF
. | . | TRBJ2-6 | TRBV4-3 | TGCGCCAGCAGCCAAGCCCTTTCCGGGGCCAACGTCCTGACTTTC | CASSQALSGANVLTF
TRBD2 | . | TRBJ2-1 | TRBV7-2 | TGTGCCAGCAGCCCAGACCTAGCGGGAGCTTCGAATGAGCAGTTCTTC | CASSPDLAGASNEQFF
. | . | TRBJ2-3 | TRBV7-6 | TGTGCCAGCAGCCACCGGACCACAGATACGCAGTATTTT | CASSHRTTDTQYF
. | . | TRBJ2-3 | TRBV9 | TGTGCCAGCAGCGCCAGGGCGGCAAGCACAGATACGCAGTATTTT | CASSARAASTDTQYF